These 29 T cell receptor beta chains came from one sample sequenced in a study of cytomegalovirus exposure and HLA in healthy donors. Both 60 Vbeta primers and 13 Jbeta primers went into the PCR. The table came from immunoSEQ multiplex PCR; TCRdb's copy has only in-frame clones and leaves some out. The sample lists 100,000 to 150,000 clones; 75% to 85% were seen once. The specimen sequenced was PBMCs. These receptors originate from a woman in her forties in good health and CMV-seronegative.

The chain has TRBV7-3 and TRBJ2-3; 8 bases match TRBD1. The CDR3 is 15 amino acids. Germline CDR1 reads SGHTA; CDR2 reads FQGTGA. With V trimmed by 5 bases and J by 3 bases, 7 bases remained unmatched. The CDR3 reads CASSPQGGETDTQYF. The CDR3 coding sequence is TGTGCCAGCAGCCCACAGGGGGGCGAGACAGATACGCAGTATTTT.

This clone was observed once. This sequence joins TRBV5-1 and TRBJ2-1, with a possible D match to TRBD2 (5 bases). The V gene lost 4 bases and the J gene lost 2 bases, with 19 bases spanning the gap. The CDR3 loop spans 17 amino acids. Germline assignment: CDR1 SGHRS and CDR2 YFSETQ. The CDR3 bases are TGCGCCAGCAGCCTAAACGGACTCCCCGGGGCCTACAATGAGCAGTTCTTC. Protein: CASSLNGLPGAYNEQFF.

The genes are TRBV12-5 and TRBJ1-2; 9 bases are a match to TRBD1. The CDR3 totals 12 residues. Germline V gene lookup returns CDR1 LGHNT and CDR2 FRNRAP. CDR3 protein: CITGTGNYGYTF. The DNA for the CDR3 is TGTATCACCGGGACAGGGAACTATGGCTACACCTTC. The full variable domain, in which reference TRBV12-5 and TRBJ1-2 provide the parts outside the CDR3, is DARVTQTPRHKVTEMGQEVTMRCQPILGHNTVFWYRQTMMQGLELLAYFRNRAPLDDSGMPKDRFSAEMPDATLATLKIQPSEPRDSAVYFCITGTGNYGYTFGSGTRLTVV.

The J gene is TRBJ1-2, the V gene TRBV5-1; perhaps TRBD1 as D (5 bases). CDR3 size: 14 residues. Trimming cost V 1 base and J 3 bases, with 10 bases left between them. The germline V gene encodes CDR1 SGHRS and CDR2 YFSETQ. CDR3 in DNA: TGCGCCAGCAGCTTGTCGGGGGGGGACTATGGCTACACCTTC. Its protein product is CASSLSGGDYGYTF. The complete variable domain, with remaining parts taken from reference TRBV5-1 and TRBJ1-2, reads KAGVTQTPRYLIKTRGQQVTLSCSPISGHRSVSWYQQTPGQGLQFLFEYFSETQRNKGNFPGRFSGRQFSNSRSEMNVSTLELGDSALYLCASSLSGGDYGYTFGSGTRLTVV.

CDR3 protein: CASSQFNRVQGETQYF. In DNA, the CDR3 is TGCGCCAGCAGTCAGTTTAACAGGGTCCAGGGAGAGACCCAGTACTTC. The chain couples TRBV23-1 to TRBJ2-5, with D possibly matching TRBD1 (6 bases). TRBV23-1 is classed as an ORF, of uncertain function. Trimming stripped 3 bases from V and 4 bases from J, with 18 bases between. The CDR3 has 16 residues.

V usage is TRBV5-1 and J usage is TRBJ2-7; 9 bases agree with TRBD2. The trim removed 4 bases at V and 5 bases at J, leaving 7 bases unmatched. The CDR3 runs 14 residues. CDR1 and CDR2 from the germline V gene are SGHRS and YFSETQ. CDR3 loop: CASSHGLAPNEQYF. CDR3 DNA sequence: TGCGCCAGCAGCCACGGACTAGCGCCTAACGAGCAGTACTTC.

The J gene is TRBJ2-1, the V gene TRBV7-2; D is perhaps TRBD1 (6 bases). The V gene's germline CDR1 is SGHTA and CDR2 FQGNSA. This CDR3 is built from 13 residues. V dropped 1 base and J dropped 7 bases, with 8 bases sitting between them. The CDR3 sequence is CASSLDRANEQFF. In DNA form, the CDR3 reads TGTGCCAGCAGCTTAGACAGGGCAAATGAGCAGTTCTTC.

This clone was seen more than once but under ten times. V and J are TRBV6-5 and TRBJ1-4; D not resolved. CDR3 length: 12 residues. Looked up from germline, CDR1 is MNHEY and CDR2 is SVGAGI. The V end was cut by 2 bases, the J end by 10 bases, with 8 bases between. The CDR3 region has the DNA TGTGCCAGCAGTTACAGGCGGGGAAAACTGTTTTTT. The encoded protein is CASSYRRGKLFF.

J is TRBJ1-4 and V is TRBV2; D is perhaps TRBD1 (6 bases). The germline V and J ends were trimmed by 3 bases and 4 bases, with 12 bases remaining between them. The CDR3 is 15 amino acids. Germline CDR1 SNHLY, CDR2 FYNNEI. CDR3 residues: CASSDFDRLNEKLFF. DNA for the CDR3: TGTGCCAGCAGTGATTTCGACAGGCTTAATGAAAAACTGTTTTTT.

The V call is TRBV28, the J call TRBJ1-1, with D perhaps matching TRBD1 (6 bases). CDR1 is MDHEN, CDR2 SYDVKM, per germline. Trimming took off 5 bases at V and 4 bases at J, with 14 bases between the two ends. CDR3 length: 14 amino acids. For the CDR3, the DNA is TGTGCCAGCAGTCGGCAGGGGCTACTCACTGAAGCTTTCTTT. Protein product: CASSRQGLLTEAFF.

The chain couples TRBV7-3 to TRBJ2-1, with 11 bases identical to TRBD2. This CDR3 is 15 amino acids long. Germline V gives CDR1 SGHTA, CDR2 FQGTGA. J was trimmed by 7 bases and V by 1 base; bases with no gene match: 3. This chain's CDR3 is CASSLILAGVNEQFF. CDR3 nucleotides: TGTGCCAGCAGCTTAATACTAGCGGGGGTTAATGAGCAGTTCTTC.

The chain joins TRBV5-6 to TRBJ2-1; 15 bases line up with TRBD2. Trimming removed 1 base from V and 9 bases from J; junction bases left unmatched: 8. Germline CDR1 reads SGHDT; CDR2 reads YYEEEE. The CDR3 covers 17 residues. The CDR3 sequence is CASSLSLTGLAGGEQFF. The CDR3 coding sequence is TGTGCCAGCAGCTTGTCTCTTACGGGACTAGCGGGAGGTGAGCAGTTCTTC.

The chain recombines TRBV7-9 with TRBJ2-4; possible D gene TRBD2, 6 bases. V dropped 3 bases and J dropped 6 bases, with 18 bases sitting between them. The germline CDR1 and CDR2 sequences are SEHNR and FQNEAQ (reference sequence). CDR3 length: 16 amino acids. The CDR3 is CASSLDGGRVGNIQYF. The CDR3 DNA reads TGTGCCAGCAGCTTGGACGGGGGAAGAGTGGGAAACATTCAGTACTTC.

The chain employs TRBV7-9 and TRBJ1-3; tentative D call: TRBD1 (5 bases). Trimming took off 6 bases at V and 3 bases at J, with 15 bases between the two ends. The CDR3 runs to 15 residues. Germline-derived CDR1 and CDR2 are SEHNR and FQNEAQ (reference sequence). The CDR3 is CASREGREGGNTIYF. CDR3 coding DNA: TGTGCCAGCAGGGAAGGCAGGGAAGGTGGAAACACCATATATTTT. Full variable domain (remainder filled in from reference TRBV7-9 and TRBJ1-3): DTGVSQNPRHKITKRGQNVTFRCDPISEHNRLYWYRQTLGQGPEFLTYFQNEAQLEKSRLLSDRFSAERPKGSFSTLEIQRTEQGDSAMYLCASREGREGGNTIYFGEGSWLTVV.

This clone was picked up one time. CDR3 nucleotides: TGTGCCAGTAGTATGATCCGGGAGCACACTGAAGCTTTCTTT. Protein sequence: CASSMIREHTEAFF. This chain connects TRBV19 to TRBJ1-1; no clear D gene. Deletions cut 3 bases from V and 3 bases from J, with 11 bases between. Germline V CDR1 and CDR2: LNHDA, SQIVND (reference sequence). CDR3 length: 14 residues.

This rearrangement joins TRBV28 to TRBJ2-1; D is unresolved. The germline CDR1 and CDR2 sequences are MDHEN and SYDVKM. Deletions cut 5 bases from V and 0 bases from J, with 20 bases between. The CDR3 is 18 amino acids. The CDR3 DNA is TGTGCCAGCAGTCCTCTGCCCCCCACTTCCCGCTCCTACAATGAGCAGTTCTTC. Translated, it gives CASSPLPPTSRSYNEQFF.

This clone was observed a single time. Other nucleotide sequences from this sample produce the same CDR3. The genes are TRBV19 and TRBJ1-1; D is undetermined. V was trimmed by 5 bases and J by 3 bases, leaving 7 bases between them. The length of the CDR3 is 12 residues. The V gene's germline CDR1 is LNHDA and CDR2 SQIVND (reference sequence). CDR3 DNA: TGTGCCAGTAGTCGCCGGGACACTGAAGCTTTCTTT. This gives the protein CASSRRDTEAFF.

The chain uses TRBV28 and TRBJ1-6, with 7 bases aligning to TRBD1. There are 15 residues in the CDR3. After removal of 6 bases from V and 6 bases from J, the junction contained 8 bases not matched to a gene. Looked up from germline, CDR1 is MDHEN and CDR2 is SYDVKM. The CDR3 bases are TGTGCCAGCAGCCCCCCCGGGACAGCTAATTCACCCCTCCACTTT. Encoded protein: CASSPPGTANSPLHF. The whole variable domain, filled in from reference TRBV28 and TRBJ1-6, reads DVKVTQSSRYLVKRTGEKVFLECVQDMDHENMFWYRQDPGLGLRLIYFSYDVKMKEKGDIPEGYSVSREKKERFSLILESASTNQTSMYLCASSPPGTANSPLHFGNGTRLTVT.

This clone was recorded once. The chain has TRBV28 and TRBJ2-1; TRBD2 agrees at 9 bases. The CDR3 is 18 amino acids. Germline V CDR1 and CDR2: MDHEN, SYDVKM. Losses at the gene ends were 6 bases for V and 2 bases for J; bases not matched to a gene: 14. The CDR3 here is CASSLPVSGGRAYNEQFF. The CDR3 region has the DNA TGTGCCAGCAGCCTGCCCGTCTCCGGCGGGAGGGCCTACAATGAGCAGTTCTTC. Full variable domain (outside the CDR3, taken from reference TRBV28 and TRBJ2-1): DVKVTQSSRYLVKRTGEKVFLECVQDMDHENMFWYRQDPGLGLRLIYFSYDVKMKEKGDIPEGYSVSREKKERFSLILESASTNQTSMYLCASSLPVSGGRAYNEQFFGPGTRLTVL.

V is TRBV11-3 and J is TRBJ2-1; 15 nucleotides line up with TRBD2. Germline values: CDR1 SGHNT, CDR2 YENEEA. The CDR3 runs to 16 residues. V lost 5 bases and J lost 8; bases outside the gene matches: 7. CDR3 amino acids: CASSPGLAGGIDEQFF. CDR3 sequence (DNA): TGTGCCAGCAGCCCAGGACTAGCGGGGGGGATCGATGAGCAGTTCTTC.

The sample holds a few counts of this clone. CDR3 bases: TGCAGCGTTGAAGGGAGACCCCCGCGGGGAGATACGCAGTATTTT. Translating gives CSVEGRPPRGDTQYF. The V and J genes are TRBV29-1 and TRBJ2-3, with TRBD2 as a possible D gene (6 bases). Germline V lookup: CDR1 SQVTM, CDR2 ANQGSEA. Trimming stripped 1 base from V and 5 bases from J, with 16 bases between. The CDR3 is 15 amino acids.

This sequence joins TRBV28 and TRBJ2-7; 13 bases match TRBD2. Unmatched junction bases numbered 12, after V lost 4 bases and J lost 6 bases. The CDR3 consists of 17 residues. The V gene's germline CDR1 is MDHEN and CDR2 SYDVKM. The CDR3 region has the DNA TGTGCCAGCAGTTCCAGACTAGCGGGAGGCCTAGGGAGCGAGCAGTACTTC. Encoded protein: CASSSRLAGGLGSEQYF. The full variable domain, its missing parts supplied by reference TRBV28 and TRBJ2-7, is DVKVTQSSRYLVKRTGEKVFLECVQDMDHENMFWYRQDPGLGLRLIYFSYDVKMKEKGDIPEGYSVSREKKERFSLILESASTNQTSMYLCASSSRLAGGLGSEQYFGPGTRLTVT.

This chain uses TRBV19 with TRBJ1-5, with a weak D call TRBD1 (5 bases). V lost 3 bases and J 0 bases, leaving 12 bases between the germline ends. The V gene's germline CDR1 is LNHDA and CDR2 SQIVND (reference sequence). CDR3 size: 16 residues. CDR3 in amino acids: CASSMGRVSSNQPQHF. CDR3 nucleotides: TGTGCCAGTAGTATGGGCAGGGTGAGTAGCAATCAGCCCCAGCATTTT.

V gene TRBV13 combines with J gene TRBJ1-3; tentative D call: TRBD1 (5 bases). V lost 0 bases, J lost 1 base, and 13 bases lay in between. Germline V CDR1 and CDR2: PRHDT, FYEKMQ (reference sequence). CDR3 length: 17 residues. CDR3 in DNA: TGTGCCAGCAGCTTAGGGGGCACGACAGTATCTGGAAACACCATATATTTT. Residues: CASSLGGTTVSGNTIYF.

In regard to this clone: The junction departs from germline at one end; a sequencing error may be responsible. The V call is TRBV9, the J call TRBJ1-1; D is possibly TRBD1 (5 bases). The CDR3 contains 16 residues. Germline V gene sequence: CDR1 SGDLS, CDR2 YYNGEE. In nucleotides, the CDR3 is TGTGCCCGCAGCGTAGGTCGGCAGGGCGGTAGGACTGAAGCTTTCTTT. Encoded protein: CARSVGRQGGRTEAFF. Drawing the rest from reference TRBV9 and TRBJ1-1, the complete variable domain is DSGVTQTPKHLITATGQRVTLRCSPRSGDLSVYWYQQSLDQGLQFLIQYYNGEERAKGNILERFSAQQFPDLHSELNLSSLELGDSALYFCARSVGRQGGRTEAFFGQGTRLTVV.

V gene TRBV6-6 combines with J gene TRBJ2-1; 8 bases match TRBD2. The CDR3 is 15 residues long. Germline CDR1 is MNHNY and CDR2 is SVGAGI (reference sequence). V lost 7 bases and J lost 0; bases outside the gene matches: 5. CDR3 region: CASTLAGSSYNEQFF. CDR3 coding DNA: TGTGCCAGCACCTTAGCGGGGAGCTCCTACAATGAGCAGTTCTTC.

The chain employs TRBV4-3 and TRBJ2-1; 7 bases align to TRBD1. CDR3 length: 15 residues. The V gene end was trimmed by 4 bases and the J gene end by 10 bases; junction bases not matched to a gene: 13. CDR1 and CDR2 from the germline V gene are LGHNA and YSLEER. CDR3 coding DNA: TGCGCCAGCAGCCGCCGGGACAGCATCCAGTCCGAGCAGTTCTTC. Residues: CASSRRDSIQSEQFF.

The rearrangement joins TRBV4-3 to TRBJ2-1, with 9 bases matching TRBD2. The CDR3 extends over 15 amino acids. Germline trimming cut 4 bases from V and 2 bases from J; bases unmatched to any gene: 3. Germline CDR1 LGHNA, CDR2 YSLEER. The CDR3: CASSRLAGPYNEQFF. The CDR3 DNA reads TGCGCCAGCAGCCGTCTAGCGGGGCCCTACAATGAGCAGTTCTTC.

This rearrangement joins TRBV7-9 to TRBJ2-2; 8 nucleotides line up with TRBD1. The trim removed 4 bases at V and 6 bases at J, leaving 7 bases unmatched. Germline V gene lookup returns CDR1 SEHNR and CDR2 FQNEAQ (reference sequence). This CDR3 comprises 15 residues. The CDR3 loop reads CASSSDREISGELFF. CDR3 coding DNA: TGTGCCAGCAGCTCGGACAGGGAAATATCCGGGGAGCTGTTTTTT.